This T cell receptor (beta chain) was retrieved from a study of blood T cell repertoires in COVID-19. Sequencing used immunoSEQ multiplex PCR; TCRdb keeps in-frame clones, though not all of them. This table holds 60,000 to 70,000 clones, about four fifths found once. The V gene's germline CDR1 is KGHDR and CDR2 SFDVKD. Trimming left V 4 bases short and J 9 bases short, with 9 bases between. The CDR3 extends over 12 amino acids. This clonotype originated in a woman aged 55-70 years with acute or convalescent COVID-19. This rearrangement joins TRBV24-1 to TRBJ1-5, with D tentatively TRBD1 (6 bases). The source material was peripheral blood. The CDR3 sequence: CATSEGQGPQHF. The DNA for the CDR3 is TGTGCCACCAGTGAGGGACAAGGGCCCCAGCATTTT.